The clone carrying this T cell receptor beta chain has only a few counts. Antigen specificity is unknown. Primers used in a second PCR of roughly 7 to 12 cycles were a sample-barcoded 5' primer and a J-beta primer mix. TCRdb used MiXCR to reprocess the 5' RACE reads, holding one entry per CDR3 protein. This repertoire shows some 1.5 million distinct CDR3 sequences, over 25% found once; its top ten account for 7.7%. Samples each had at least 6 micrograms of total RNA extracted. These data belong to a study of blood T cells in healthy people across ages. Study-wide results and caveats: More naive CD4+ cells and higher diversity were found in long-lived than in aged donors. With age, beta diversity per million T cells declined roughly linearly, significantly by 30 to 40. TCR beta diversity tracked closely with naive T cell percentage.

Germline loops: CDR1 LGHNA, CDR2 YSLEER. V trimming: 4 bases; J trimming: 8 bases; junction bases outside the gene matches: 7. The CDR3 totals 15 residues. The sample consisted of blood. The clonotype was recovered from a woman aged 30 to 39 in good health. The rearrangement links TRBV4-3 to TRBJ2-1; 11 nucleotides match TRBD2. CDR3 sequence reads: CASSRGNSGRDEQFF. The CDR3 coding sequence is TGCGCCAGCAGCCGGGGAAATAGCGGGAGGGATGAGCAGTTCTTC.